Detailed here is one TCR beta chain. Sequenced by immunoSEQ multiplex PCR; TCRdb stores in-frame clones only, minus some. The sample shows more than 110,000 clones, 90% of them seen only once. Germline V gene sequence: CDR1 LNHDA, CDR2 SQIVND (reference sequence). CDR3 length: 14 residues. With V trimmed by 4 bases and J by 4 bases, 6 bases remained unmatched. This record comes from a study of T cell responses to AZD1222 COVID-19 vaccine. This rearrangement joins TRBV19 to TRBJ1-2; 7 bases line up with TRBD1. This TCR was sampled from an adult in good health. The source material was peripheral blood, sampled on day 0 of AZD1222 vaccination. The CDR3 nucleotides are TGTGCCAGTAGTAGGTTGCCAGGGGGCTATGGCTACACCTTC. Amino acids: CASSRLPGGYGYTF. Full variable domain (missing parts from reference TRBV19 and TRBJ1-2): DGGITQSPKYLFRKEGQNVTLSCEQNLNHDAMYWYRQDPGQGLRLIYYSQIVNDFQKGDIAEGYSVSREKKESFPLTVTSAQKNPTAFYLCASSRLPGGYGYTFGSGTRLTVV.